The next 21 T cell receptor beta chains were all read from a single sample in a study of identical twins. TCRdb processed the 5' RACE reads anew with MiXCR; each CDR3 protein has one entry. The repertoire holds about 720,000 distinct CDR3 sequences, with roughly 18% as singletons. These data also featured in a second study, about T cells expressing NK-cell markers.

The sample consisted of PBMCs. These receptors were obtained from a woman aged 18-35 years in good health.

There are a few counts of this clonotype. This chain's CDR3 is CASGGDRMGYTF. CDR3 DNA sequence: TGTGCTAGTGGGGGGGACCGTATGGGCTACACCTTC. This chain uses TRBV12-5 with TRBJ1-2, with TRBD1 as a possible D gene (5 bases). The CDR3 extends over 12 amino acids. Germline values: CDR1 LGHNT, CDR2 FRNRAP. Trimming took off 6 bases at V and 8 bases at J, with 13 bases between the two ends.

This clonotype was counted ten times or more. The rearrangement links TRBV12-3 or TRBV12-4 to TRBJ2-1; 8 bases are a match to TRBD2. This CDR3 comprises 14 residues. The V and J ends lost 2 bases and 9 bases, in that order; junction bases with no gene match: 6. CDR3 residues: CASSLRAGGGEQFF. CDR3 sequence (DNA): TGTGCCAGCAGTTTAAGGGCGGGGGGAGGTGAGCAGTTCTTC.

On this clonotype: A junction end diverges from the germline sequence, so it may reflect a read error. CDR3 loop: CASSPQGRGGNTIYF. The CDR3 DNA sequence: TGTGCCAGCAGCCCCCAGGGAAGGGGCGGAAACACCATCTATTTT. V is TRBV7-2 and J is TRBJ1-3; D might be TRBD1 (5 bases). Germline values: CDR1 SGHTA, CDR2 FQGNSA. This CDR3 contains 15 residues.

The J gene is TRBJ2-1, the V gene TRBV5-1; 7 bases are a match to TRBD1. The CDR3 is made up of 15 amino acids. The germline V gene has CDR1 SGHRS and CDR2 YFSETQ. Losses at the gene ends were 3 bases for V and 8 bases for J; bases not matched to a gene: 11. The CDR3 loop is CASSSQGEGRDEQFF. DNA for the CDR3: TGCGCCAGCAGCTCCCAGGGGGAAGGGCGGGATGAGCAGTTCTTC.

This clonotype was seen a handful of times. The chain couples TRBV18 to TRBJ2-7, with no clear D. The length of the CDR3 is 13 residues. The germline V gene encodes CDR1 KGHSH and CDR2 LQKENI. V gave up 2 bases and J gave up 3 bases, with 8 bases separating them. CDR3 sequence reads: CASSPGPFYEQYF. In DNA, the CDR3 is TGTGCCAGCTCACCAGGGCCGTTCTACGAGCAGTACTTC.

In this sample, this clonotype turned up a few times. The chain joins TRBV5-1 to TRBJ2-6; D gene unclear. CDR3 size: 15 residues. Trimming shortened V by 0 bases and J by 0 bases, and 4 bases separated the two germline ends. Germline CDR1 is SGHRS and CDR2 is YFSETQ. The CDR3 nucleotides read TGCGCCAGCAGCTTGGACGCCTCTGGGGCCAACGTCCTGACTTTC. Translated, it gives CASSLDASGANVLTF.

This clonotype was counted at least ten times. The rearrangement joins TRBV5-1 to TRBJ2-1, with D possibly called TRBD1 or TRBD2 (5 bases each). CDR3 length equals 16 residues. Trimming stripped 4 bases from V and 0 bases from J, with 14 bases between. Germline V gives CDR1 SGHRS, CDR2 YFSETQ. The CDR3 reads CASSTSGTYSYNEQFF. CDR3 coding DNA: TGCGCCAGCAGCACGTCCGGGACGTACTCCTACAATGAGCAGTTCTTC.

V gene TRBV6-1 combines with J gene TRBJ2-1; 9 bases line up with TRBD2. The CDR3 extends over 18 amino acids. CDR1 and CDR2 from the germline V gene are MNHNS and SASEGT. J lost 0 bases, V lost 9 bases, and 15 bases had no gene match. CDR3 residues: CASTSGRLAGFSYNEQFF. CDR3 DNA: TGTGCCAGTACCTCCGGGAGGCTAGCGGGATTCTCCTACAATGAGCAGTTCTTC.

This clonotype has more than one count but fewer than ten. CDR3 loop: CASSLAGRQNEQFF. CDR3 coding DNA: TGCGCCAGCAGCTTGGCAGGGAGGCAAAATGAGCAGTTCTTC. The chain has TRBV5-1 and TRBJ2-1; weak D call: TRBD2 (6 bases). There are 14 residues in the CDR3. Deletions cut 0 bases from V and 7 bases from J, with 11 bases between. Germline V CDR1 and CDR2: SGHRS, YFSETQ.

This chain connects TRBV20-1 to TRBJ2-7; TRBD2 aligns across 9 bases. Germline CDR1 and CDR2: DFQATT and SNEGSKA (reference sequence). This CDR3 spans 14 amino acids. V lost 4 bases and J lost 2; bases outside the gene matches: 6. The CDR3 region is CSAISTSGAYEQYF. The CDR3 region has the DNA TGCAGTGCTATTTCGACTAGCGGCGCCTACGAGCAGTACTTC.

This clonotype was counted a few times. This chain connects TRBV6-2 or TRBV6-3 to TRBJ2-4, with D possibly being TRBD1 (6 bases). The CDR3 covers 13 residues. Germline-derived CDR1 and CDR2 are MNHEY and SVGEGT. Deletions cut 6 bases from V and 8 bases from J, with 14 bases between. CDR3 bases: TGTGCCAGCAGACCTACAGGGTTAGACATTCAGTACTTC. Amino acid sequence: CASRPTGLDIQYF.

J is TRBJ1-2 and V is TRBV20-1, with no clear D. The CDR3 has 9 residues. Trimming cost V 7 bases and J 6 bases, with 6 bases left between them. Per the germline V gene, CDR1 is DFQATT and CDR2 is SNEGSKA (reference sequence). The CDR3 loop reads CSVRDGYTF. CDR3 bases: TGCAGTGTAAGGGATGGCTACACCTTC.

This clonotype was recorded a few times. The chain carries TRBV5-1 and TRBJ2-7; 8 bases match TRBD1. The V gene's germline CDR1 is SGHRS and CDR2 YFSETQ. The CDR3 has 12 amino acids. V dropped 5 bases and J dropped 5; count of bases not matched to a gene: 3. CDR3 sequence: CASRQGENEQYF. The CDR3 DNA sequence: TGCGCCAGCAGACAGGGGGAGAACGAGCAGTACTTC.

This clonotype was counted at least ten times. This chain links TRBV27 with TRBJ2-1; possibly TRBD1 for D (7 bases). The germline V and J ends were trimmed by 3 bases and 7 bases, with 13 bases remaining between them. The CDR3 runs 14 residues. The germline gives CDR1 MNHEY, CDR2 SMNVEV (reference sequence). The CDR3 protein is CASSLQTGTNEQFF. The CDR3 region has the DNA TGTGCCAGCAGTTTGCAGACAGGGACTAATGAGCAGTTCTTC.

A few counts support this clonotype. This chain joins TRBV20-1 and TRBJ1-1; 10 nucleotides agree with TRBD1. In germline, CDR1 is DFQATT, CDR2 SNEGSKA (reference sequence). With 5 bases clipped from V and 4 bases from J, the junction kept 7 bases outside the gene matches. The CDR3 runs to 14 residues. The CDR3 protein is CSASETGGLTEAFF. For the CDR3, the DNA is TGCAGTGCTTCTGAGACAGGGGGCCTCACTGAAGCTTTCTTT.

The rearrangement links TRBV4-2 to TRBJ2-2, with TRBD2 as a possible D gene (5 bases). The CDR3 has 16 residues. Trimming removed 1 base from V and 6 bases from J, with 15 bases in between. Germline CDR1 is LGHNA and CDR2 is YNFKEQ. Written as DNA, the CDR3 is TGTGCCAGCAGCCAAGCCGGGCTAGCAGTAGCCGGGGAGCTGTTTTTT. Its translation is CASSQAGLAVAGELFF.

This clonotype was counted a few times. CDR3 in DNA: TGCGCCAGCAGCAGCCGGGGGGGCCGGTCAGATACGCAGTATTTT. Protein sequence: CASSSRGGRSDTQYF. The chain is built from TRBV5-1 and TRBJ2-3; TRBD2 aligns across 8 bases. CDR1 and CDR2 (germline): SGHRS, YFSETQ. V gave up 4 bases and J gave up 4 bases; unmatched junction bases: 8. The CDR3 totals 15 residues.

This sequence joins TRBV29-1 and TRBJ2-5; D is possibly TRBD2 (5 bases). The CDR3 is made up of 12 amino acids. The germline gives CDR1 SQVTM, CDR2 ANQGSEA. V dropped 5 bases and J dropped 5 bases, with 12 bases sitting between them. The chain's CDR3 is CSVTGDGETQYF. CDR3 coding DNA: TGCAGCGTTACCGGGGATGGGGAGACCCAGTACTTC.

This clonotype was detected only a few times. V usage is TRBV20-1 and J usage is TRBJ2-1; a possible D gene is TRBD2 (6 bases). The V and J ends lost 0 bases and 0 bases respectively, with 12 bases between them. The length of the CDR3 is 16 residues. The germline V gene has CDR1 DFQATT and CDR2 SNEGSKA (reference sequence). In nucleotides, the CDR3 is TGCAGTGCTAGAGATCTGCTAGCGCACTCCTACAATGAGCAGTTCTTC. It yields the protein CSARDLLAHSYNEQFF.

This clonotype was detected only a few times. V usage is TRBV15 and J usage is TRBJ2-2; 7 nucleotides line up with TRBD1. Germline CDR1 is LNHNV and CDR2 is YYDKDF (reference sequence). V dropped 0 bases and J dropped 6; count of bases not matched to a gene: 1. CDR3 length: 14 amino acids. The CDR3: CATSREQGAGELFF. CDR3 nucleotides: TGTGCCACCAGCAGAGAGCAGGGGGCCGGGGAGCTGTTTTTT.

This chain connects TRBV5-1 to TRBJ2-1; 14 nucleotides align to TRBD2. From germline, CDR1 is SGHRS and CDR2 YFSETQ. The CDR3 has 17 residues. V lost 2 bases and J lost 9; bases outside the gene matches: 10. In DNA, the CDR3 is TGCGCCAGCAGCTTTGCCGGGACTAGCGGGAGAAGTAGTGAGCAGTTCTTC. This translates into CASSFAGTSGRSSEQFF.